This T cell receptor (beta chain) was identified during a study of T cells in narcolepsy. Study in general: Patients with NT1 or NT2 and healthy control donors were enrolled.

Germline CDR1 and CDR2: SGHAT and FQNNGV. V lost 1 base and J 8 bases, leaving 8 bases between the germline ends. The CDR3 length is 13 residues. On this clone itself: Its antigen is currently unknown.

The assay was immunoSEQ multiplex PCR, and TCRdb's table has in-frame clones only and misses some. This table holds some 30,000 clones, more than 75% found once. Whole-study findings and limits: Autoreactive clonotypes reportedly recurred in blood of same and different patients, not controls. Same-patient CSF and blood CD4+ T cell clonotypes included HCRT-specific and TRIB2-specific autoreactive ones.

The sample consisted of CD45RA- memory CD4+ T cells from PBMCs. The chain has TRBV11-2 and TRBJ1-4, with no clear D. This sequence was found in a human donor with narcolepsy. The CDR3 DNA reads as TGTGCCAGCAGCTTAGGCCAGGCCGAAAAACTGTTTTTT. Encoded protein: CASSLGQAEKLFF. The complete variable domain, with remaining parts taken from reference TRBV11-2 and TRBJ1-4, reads EAGVAQSPRYKIIEKRQSVAFWCNPISGHATLYWYQQILGQGPKLLIQFQNNGVVDDSQLPKDRFSAERLKGVDSTLKIQPAKLEDSAVYLCASSLGQAEKLFFGSGTQLSVL.